The clone carrying this TCR beta chain showed up many times. The target antigen is unknown. The CDR3 contains 12 residues. V was pared by 4 bases and J by 5 bases, with 6 bases between. This specimen comes from a study of human T cells and chemical hapten exposure. Findings and caveats of the study: Healthy individuals' immune responses may differ from those of donors, who had alopecia.

The study's library attached unique molecular identifiers to single cDNA molecules. TCRdb recomputed calls from the RACE reads with MiXCR, one row per CDR3 protein. This table has tens of thousands of distinct CDR3 sequences, 10% appearing once. The time point denotes: patch test 2, 6 weeks after DPC sensitization. The treatment was: therapeutic diphenylcyclopropenone sensitization with weekly scalp DPC. The study drew its donors from alopecia patients who were 18 to 70 years old and suitable for DPC. The sequencing used whole blood, collected in connection with sensitization to the hapten diphenylcyclopropenone (DPC). This chain joins TRBV12-3 or TRBV12-4 and TRBJ1-5; D is unclear. The clonotype was recovered from a woman aged 30 to 39 with alopecia areata. Some clones in this sample may be carry-over from other donors' samples. CDR3 DNA sequence: TGTGCCAGCAGTTCGATAGATCAGCCCCAGCATTTT. Translated: CASSSIDQPQHF.